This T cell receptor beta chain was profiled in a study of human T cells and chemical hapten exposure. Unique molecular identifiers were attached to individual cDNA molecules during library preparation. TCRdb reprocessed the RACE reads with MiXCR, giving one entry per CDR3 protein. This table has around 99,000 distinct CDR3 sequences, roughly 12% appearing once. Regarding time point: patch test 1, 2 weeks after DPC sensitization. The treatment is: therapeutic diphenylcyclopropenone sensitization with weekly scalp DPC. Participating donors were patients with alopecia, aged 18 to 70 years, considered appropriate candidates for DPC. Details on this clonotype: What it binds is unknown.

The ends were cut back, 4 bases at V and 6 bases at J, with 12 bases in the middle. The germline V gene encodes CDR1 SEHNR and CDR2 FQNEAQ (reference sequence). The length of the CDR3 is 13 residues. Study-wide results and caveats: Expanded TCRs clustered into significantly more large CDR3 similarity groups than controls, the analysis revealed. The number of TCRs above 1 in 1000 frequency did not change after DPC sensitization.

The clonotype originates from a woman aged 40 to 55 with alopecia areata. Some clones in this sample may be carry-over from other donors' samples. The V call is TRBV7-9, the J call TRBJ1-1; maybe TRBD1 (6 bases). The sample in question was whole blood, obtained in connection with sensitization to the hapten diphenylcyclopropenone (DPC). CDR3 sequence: CASSYVGGAEAFF. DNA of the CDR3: TGTGCCAGCAGCTACGTGGGGGGCGCTGAAGCTTTCTTT.